This entry describes one T cell receptor beta chain. Its antigen is not known. TCRdb recomputed calls from the reads with MiXCR, one row per CDR3 protein. The sample consists of around 300,000 distinct CDR3 sequences, approximately 22% of them appearing once. The data belong to a study of T cell repertoires in cytomegalovirus infection. Study-wide context: From public TCR beta signatures came an indication of both CMV infection and matching HLA type.

Trimming shortened V by 2 bases and J by 4 bases, and 14 bases separated the two germline ends. The CDR3 runs to 16 residues. Germline V lookup: CDR1 KGHSH, CDR2 LQKENI. The starting material was cultured PBMCs, obtained from culture after CMV antigen stimulation. The clonotype comes from a human donor in good health (CMV status not recorded). Some clones in this sample may be carry-over from other donors' samples. The chain is built from TRBV18 and TRBJ2-2; a possible D gene is TRBD2 (6 bases). In nucleotides, the CDR3 is TGTGCCAGCTCACCAAGGAGACTAGAAACCACCGGGGAGCTGTTTTTT. Its protein is CASSPRRLETTGELFF.